This is a list of T cell receptor beta chains from one sample in a study of synovial regulatory T cells in juvenile arthritis. The protocol was immunoSEQ multiplex PCR, while the TCRdb copy is restricted to in-frame clones and leaves out a portion. The table for this sample gives roughly 8,400 clones. Sequenced: Treg cells from blood. The receptors were sampled from a donor younger than 30 with juvenile idiopathic arthritis. The CDR3 runs from the conserved cysteine through the conserved F or W. The size entry is marked missing in some rows and otherwise reads once, few, many or a size class.

CDR3 protein,clone size,V gene,J gene
CASSPKVPAGGVYSNQPQHF,NA,TRBV9,TRBJ1-5
CASSSTGTVNTEAFF,NA,TRBV28,TRBJ1-1
CASSQDVQGQQPQHF,NA,TRBV4-2,TRBJ1-5
CASSRLYEQYF,NA,TRBV28,TRBJ2-7
CASGRGGSYEQYF,NA,TRBV5-1,TRBJ2-7
CASSPMGSSGNTIYF,NA,TRBV18,TRBJ1-3
CASSAPLGLAGRRGNEQFF,NA,TRBV9,TRBJ2-1
CASTTGGGSTDTQYF,medium-sized,TRBV28,TRBJ2-3
CASRDRSSYEQYF,medium-sized,TRBV2,TRBJ2-7
CATSREGTEKLYGYTF,medium-sized,TRBV15,TRBJ1-2
CASSLSGGQPQHF,NA,TRBV7-3,TRBJ1-5
CAWSVSGRNTEAFF,NA,TRBV30,TRBJ1-1
CASSDWTQPQHF,NA,TRBV25-1,TRBJ1-5
CASSDQLGGYTF,medium-sized,TRBV6-4,TRBJ1-2
CASSFLAVKETQYF,NA,TRBV6-5,TRBJ2-5
CASSQVGTKNIQYF,NA,TRBV4-2,TRBJ2-4
CAAQGRGTDTQYF,NA,TRBV6-6,TRBJ2-3
CASTMRGNQPQHF,medium-sized,TRBV19,TRBJ1-5
CASIGQVISGYTF,NA,TRBV2,TRBJ1-2
CASSREKGFGNTQYF,NA,TRBV7-6,TRBJ2-3
CASRQPQNYGYTF,NA,TRBV6-5,TRBJ1-2
CASSLAGTVPNYGYTF,NA,TRBV5-1,TRBJ1-2
CASSPRQGAEAFF,medium-sized,TRBV5-6,TRBJ1-1
CASSQERTGYSPLHF,NA,TRBV4-2,TRBJ1-6
CASSISRGHYGYTF,NA,TRBV19,TRBJ1-2
CASRPVLGNTIYF,medium-sized,TRBV6-5,TRBJ1-3
CASSELSNHGETQYF,NA,TRBV25-1,TRBJ2-5
CASSLWTGGEYGYTF,NA,TRBV5-1,TRBJ1-2
CASSLRSWGNQPQHF,NA,TRBV7-2,TRBJ1-5
CASSPTTSSYNEQFF,NA,TRBV7-7,TRBJ2-1
CASSSNSGRRFF,NA,TRBV5-6,TRBJ2-1
CASSQTVRGQPQHF,NA,TRBV6-6,TRBJ1-5
CASSWVRDSEKYF,NA,TRBV7-9,TRBJ2-3
CASSRKRALTNTEAFF,NA,TRBV7-2,TRBJ1-1
CVSLGQGSYEQYF,NA,TRBV5-1,TRBJ2-7
CASSRGHIRNNEQFF,NA,TRBV5-5,TRBJ2-1
CAIRGRYSYNEQFF,NA,TRBV10-3,TRBJ2-1
CASSPLLGSGPRTGELFF,NA,TRBV7-9,TRBJ2-2
CSAREGYEQYF,NA,TRBV20-1,TRBJ2-7
CASSPSPWNEQFF,NA,TRBV5-1,TRBJ2-1
CASSWPSMGGYTF,NA,TRBV28,TRBJ1-2
CASSSLDRDNEQFF,NA,TRBV11-3,TRBJ2-1
CASSPAPQPYNEQFF,NA,TRBV5-4,TRBJ2-1
CASSALTGMNTEAFF,NA,TRBV5-1,TRBJ1-1
CASSLANLAGELFF,medium-sized,TRBV5-1,TRBJ2-2
CASSPGTSGREQYF,NA,TRBV7-6,TRBJ2-7
CASSLVLAAYNEQFF,NA,TRBV5-1,TRBJ2-1
CASSDFAGVSYNEQFF,NA,TRBV28,TRBJ2-1
CASPTTIFTEAFF,NA,TRBV10-1,TRBJ1-1
CASSSTTRNYGYTF,NA,TRBV5-4,TRBJ1-2
CASRVDRGSYNEQFF,NA,TRBV2,TRBJ2-1
CASSFGQGAMNTEAFF,medium-sized,TRBV5-1,TRBJ1-1
CASSLGAAPQETQYF,NA,TRBV13,TRBJ2-5
CASRDDRGVPYEQYF,NA,TRBV2,TRBJ2-7
CASSPLRGSTDTQYF,NA,TRBV5-4,TRBJ2-3
CASSPRIAGVINEQFF,NA,TRBV7-9,TRBJ2-1